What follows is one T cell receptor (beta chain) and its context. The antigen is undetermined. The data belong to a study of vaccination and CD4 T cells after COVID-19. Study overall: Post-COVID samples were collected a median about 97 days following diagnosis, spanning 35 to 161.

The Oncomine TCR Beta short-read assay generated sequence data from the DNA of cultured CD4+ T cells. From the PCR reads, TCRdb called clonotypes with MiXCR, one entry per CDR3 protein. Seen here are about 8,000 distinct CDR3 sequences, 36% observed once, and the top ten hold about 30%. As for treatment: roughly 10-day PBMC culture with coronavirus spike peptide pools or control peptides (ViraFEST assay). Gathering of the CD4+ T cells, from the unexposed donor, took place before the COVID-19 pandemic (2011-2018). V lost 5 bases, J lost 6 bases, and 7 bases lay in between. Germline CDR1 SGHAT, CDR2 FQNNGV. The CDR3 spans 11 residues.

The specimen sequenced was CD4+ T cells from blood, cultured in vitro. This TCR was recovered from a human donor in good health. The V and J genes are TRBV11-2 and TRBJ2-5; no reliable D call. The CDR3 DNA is TGTGCCAGCAGCCAGTTGCAGACCCAGTACTTC. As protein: CASSQLQTQYF.